The entry below describes one T cell receptor beta chain. Its antigen is undetermined. The CDR3 is 14 amino acids. V dropped 1 base and J dropped 0 bases, with 6 bases sitting between them. Germline V gene sequence: CDR1 MNHNS, CDR2 SASEGT. These data originate in a study of T cell responses to AZD1222 COVID-19 vaccine. Generated by immunoSEQ multiplex PCR, the TCRdb table keeps only in-frame clones and is missing some. The repertoire has approximately 90,000 clones, roughly 90% of them found once; the top ten carry around 2%. Overall study findings and caveats: Donors were chiefly white British, with a greater number of females, and clonal diversity was perhaps underestimated.

This sequence originates from an adult in good health. The material sequenced was peripheral blood, taken on day 0 of AZD1222 vaccination. The gene calls are TRBV6-1 and TRBJ1-1, with a weak D call TRBD1 (5 bases). The CDR3: CASSEGGLNTEAFF. CDR3 DNA: TGTGCCAGCAGTGAAGGGGGGTTGAACACTGAAGCTTTCTTT.